The rows below give T cell receptor beta chains drawn from one sample of a study of shared clonotypes between healthy human individuals. Here immunoSEQ multiplex PCR was the method, and the copy in TCRdb shows in-frame clones only, minus some. This sample carries about 600,000 clones, around 97% of them seen once, and the ten largest clones take about 0.06%. The sample comprised naive CD4+ T cells sorted from blood. These TCRs come from a woman in her twenties or thirties in good health. Both conserved end residues are part of each CDR3. D genes are given only for firm matches. Size tells how often a clone was seen (once, few, many) or the class of an expanded clone, and some rows leave it out.

abundance	v_gene	j_gene	d_gene	CDR3aa	CDR3nt
-	TRBV28	TRBJ1-2	-	CASSDWTAYNYGYTF	TGTGCCAGCAGTGACTGGACAGCTTATAACTATGGCTACACCTTC
-	TRBV27	TRBJ2-7	TRBD2	CASMSLGPGGGETDEQYF	TGTGCCAGCATGTCCCTCGGTCCGGGGGGAGGAGAGACCGACGAGCAGTACTTC
-	TRBV10-1	TRBJ2-1	-	CASSEYPEREQFF	TGCGCCAGCAGTGAATACCCGGAGCGTGAGCAGTTCTTC
-	TRBV27	TRBJ2-5	-	CASSPTRETQYF	TGTGCCAGCAGTCCGACACGGGAGACCCAGTACTTC
-	TRBV6-5	TRBJ2-7	TRBD1	CASSNSGTGVYEQYF	TGTGCCAGCAGTAACTCCGGGACAGGGGTATACGAGCAGTACTTC
-	TRBV11-2	TRBJ1-2	-	CASSSILGPLLGGYTF	TGTGCCAGCAGCTCAATTCTGGGCCCCCTGTTGGGTGGCTACACCTTC
-	TRBV10-3	TRBJ1-1	-	CAIRNTGPTEAFF	TGTGCCATCAGAAACACAGGCCCCACTGAAGCTTTCTTT
-	TRBV30	TRBJ2-1	-	CAWTRSGGLRIHYNEQFF	TGTGCCTGGACACGGTCAGGGGGGTTGAGGATTCACTACAATGAGCAGTTCTTC
few	TRBV2	TRBJ1-5	TRBD1	CASSQQGKDQPQHF	TGTGCCAGCAGTCAACAGGGGAAGGATCAGCCCCAGCATTTT
-	TRBV15	TRBJ1-2	-	CATSRDKNGYTF	TGTGCCACCAGCAGAGACAAGAATGGCTACACCTTC
-	TRBV5-6	TRBJ1-3	-	CASSIRDDRELSSGNTIYF	TGTGCCAGCAGCATTCGAGACGACCGGGAACTTAGCTCTGGAAACACCATATATTTT
once	TRBV30	TRBJ2-1	TRBD2	CAWTITRTSGRGNEQFF	TGTGCCTGGACAATAACAAGGACTAGCGGGAGAGGCAATGAGCAGTTCTTC
-	TRBV18	TRBJ2-1	-	CASSPRMLNEGNEQFF	TGTGCCAGCTCACCACGCATGCTTAACGAAGGCAATGAGCAGTTCTTC
-	TRBV6-5	TRBJ2-7	TRBD1	CASSPRTGGAEQYF	TGTGCCAGCAGCCCACGGACAGGGGGCGCCGAGCAGTACTTC
-	TRBV28	TRBJ1-1	-	CASSLTGRYGRVDTEAFF	TGTGCCAGCAGTTTAACAGGGCGATATGGTAGGGTGGACACTGAAGCTTTCTTT
-	TRBV5-8	TRBJ2-1	-	CASSLVRGPNTNEQFF	TGTGCCAGCAGCTTGGTGCGGGGCCCGAACACGAATGAGCAGTTCTTC
-	TRBV6-1	TRBJ2-1	TRBD2	CASRAASGRHNEQFF	TGTGCCAGCAGGGCCGCGAGCGGGAGACACAATGAGCAGTTCTTC
-	TRBV27	TRBJ2-3	-	CASRPGTTDTQYF	TGTGCCAGCAGACCTGGGACCACAGATACGCAGTATTTT
once	TRBV7-2	TRBJ2-7	TRBD2	CASSLVSAGLASPYEQYF	TGTGCCAGCAGCTTAGTGTCAGCTGGACTAGCGAGCCCCTACGAGCAGTACTTC
-	TRBV18	TRBJ2-3	TRBD1	CASSPLRRQGGSTDTQYF	TGTGCCAGCTCACCTCTTCGTCGACAGGGTGGAAGCACAGATACGCAGTATTTT
-	TRBV10-3	TRBJ1-1	-	CAIIAAQGTEAFF	TGTGCCATCATTGCGGCACAGGGAACTGAAGCTTTCTTT
-	TRBV6-1	TRBJ2-3	-	CASSTAPPPDTQYF	TGTGCCAGCAGTACGGCACCCCCGCCGGATACGCAGTATTTT
-	TRBV6-5	TRBJ2-3	-	CASSYSSVSLTDTQYF	TGTGCCAGCAGTTACTCGAGCGTCTCGCTCACAGATACGCAGTATTTT
-	TRBV20-1	TRBJ2-1	-	CSASGVVEQFF	TGCAGTGCTAGCGGGGTCGTTGAGCAGTTCTTC
-	TRBV7-2	TRBJ2-7	TRBD2	CASTPGLANYEQYF	TGTGCCAGCACCCCGGGACTAGCGAACTACGAGCAGTACTTC
-	TRBV2	TRBJ2-7	-	CASSVGGQLVYEQYF	TGTGCCAGCAGTGTGGGAGGACAGTTGGTCTACGAGCAGTACTTC
-	TRBV9	TRBJ2-7	-	CASSVERSSYEQYF	TGTGCCAGCAGCGTAGAAAGGAGCTCCTACGAGCAGTACTTC
-	TRBV5-1	TRBJ2-7	-	CASSLVPRELYEQYF	TGCGCCAGCAGCTTGGTCCCTAGGGAACTCTACGAGCAGTACTTC
once	TRBV19	TRBJ1-5	-	CASSASRGPGHF	TGTGCCAGTAGTGCCTCCCGCGGCCCGGGGCATTTT
-	TRBV28	TRBJ2-7	-	CASRVAGPTYEQYF	TGTGCCAGCAGGGTGGCGGGGCCCACCTACGAGCAGTACTTC
-	TRBV5-1	TRBJ2-7	TRBD1	CASSWMTGVSYEQYF	TGCGCCAGCAGCTGGATGACAGGGGTCTCGTACGAGCAGTACTTC
once	TRBV5-5	TRBJ1-1	-	CASSFGRTNTEAFF	TGTGCCAGCAGCTTCGGGAGAACGAACACTGAAGCTTTCTTT
-	TRBV18	TRBJ1-1	-	CASSPRTDEAFF	TGTGCCAGCTCACCTAGGACGGATGAAGCTTTCTTT
-	TRBV5-1	TRBJ1-1	TRBD1	CASSSPGQGTTEAFF	TGCGCCAGCAGCTCTCCGGGACAGGGGACCACTGAAGCTTTCTTT
-	TRBV4-1	TRBJ2-5	TRBD2	CASSQWSGALQETQYF	TGCGCCAGCAGCCAATGGAGCGGGGCCCTCCAAGAGACCCAGTACTTC
once	TRBV19	TRBJ2-2	-	CASTDTGELFF	TGTGCCAGTACGGACACCGGGGAGCTGTTTTTT
-	TRBV18	TRBJ1-1	-	CASSPMQGQNTEAFF	TGTGCCAGCTCACCCATGCAGGGCCAGAACACTGAAGCTTTCTTT
-	TRBV27	TRBJ1-2	TRBD1	CASSWDKGARYGYTF	TGTGCCAGCAGTTGGGACAAGGGGGCCAGGTATGGCTACACCTTC
-	TRBV28	TRBJ2-7	-	CASSLVSGKYEQYF	TGTGCCAGCAGTTTAGTCTCAGGGAAGTACGAGCAGTACTTC
-	TRBV7-8	TRBJ2-3	-	CASSLDPDTQYF	TGTGCCAGCAGCTTAGATCCAGATACGCAGTATTTT
-	TRBV6-1	TRBJ2-3	TRBD2	CASSEARLAGSDTQYF	TGTGCCAGCAGTGAAGCACGGCTAGCGGGGTCAGATACGCAGTATTTT
-	TRBV19	TRBJ2-7	-	CASSNRPVATYEQYF	TGTGCCAGTAGTAATAGACCGGTGGCCACCTACGAGCAGTACTTC
-	TRBV19	TRBJ2-1	-	CASNQVGLQFF	TGTGCCAGTAACCAAGTCGGACTCCAGTTCTTC
-	TRBV10-3	TRBJ2-3	TRBD1	CAISGQGAGDTQYF	TGTGCCATCAGTGGACAGGGGGCAGGAGATACGCAGTATTTT
-	TRBV11-3	TRBJ2-7	-	CASSRLQGYEQYF	TGTGCCAGCAGCCGTTTACAGGGCTACGAGCAGTACTTC
-	TRBV10-3	TRBJ2-5	-	CAISESGGPTQETQYF	TGTGCCATCAGTGAGTCCGGCGGGCCAACGCAAGAGACCCAGTACTTC
-	TRBV18	TRBJ1-3	-	CASSMWTDRTGNTIYF	TGTGCCAGCTCGATGTGGACAGATCGTACTGGAAACACCATATATTTT
-	TRBV5-1	TRBJ2-1	-	CASSLVPGNNEQFF	TGCGCCAGCAGCTTGGTACCGGGAAACAATGAGCAGTTCTTC
once	TRBV15	TRBJ2-3	-	CATSRGRGSSTDTQYF	TGTGCCACCAGCAGAGGGAGAGGGTCTAGCACAGATACGCAGTATTTT
-	TRBV11-3	TRBJ1-4	-	CASSFFQGKLFF	TGTGCCAGCAGCTTTTTTCAGGGGAAACTGTTTTTT
-	TRBV7-6	TRBJ2-7	TRBD2	CASSSFVGGQYEQYF	TGTGCCAGCAGCTCCTTCGTGGGAGGGCAATACGAGCAGTACTTC
-	TRBV5-1	TRBJ2-1	TRBD1	CASSGQGRGEQFF	TGCGCCAGCAGCGGACAGGGGAGGGGTGAGCAGTTCTTC
-	TRBV19	TRBJ2-7	TRBD2	CASSIGRGGRGPYEQYF	TGTGCCAGTAGTATAGGACGTGGCGGGAGAGGCCCCTACGAGCAGTACTTC
-	TRBV4-2	TRBJ1-3	TRBD1	CASSQGHTGAGNTIYF	TGTGCCAGCAGCCAGGGCCACACAGGGGCTGGAAACACCATATATTTT
-	TRBV7-9	TRBJ2-1	TRBD2	CASSLGLPYNEQFF	TGTGCCAGCAGCTTGGGACTACCTTACAATGAGCAGTTCTTC
-	TRBV21-1	TRBJ2-6	-	CASSKEVVEDRVYNVLTF	TGTGCCAGCAGCAAAGAGGTCGTCGAGGACAGGGTATACAACGTCCTGACTTTC
-	TRBV5-5	TRBJ1-1	-	CASSQQGGTEAFF	TGTGCCAGCAGCCAACAGGGAGGGACTGAAGCTTTCTTT
-	TRBV19	TRBJ2-6	-	CASSIRGDSFSGANVLTF	TGTGCCAGTAGTATTAGAGGGGACTCATTCTCTGGGGCCAACGTCCTGACTTTC